This TCR beta chain was sequenced for a study of blood T cell repertoires in COVID-19 (dated by TCRdb to 2020 to 2021). About the full investigation: Collaborator samples came from the United States, Italy and Spain and covered acute and convalescent phases of COVID-19. The prospective study material was composed of cDNA or gDNA derived from T cells, B-cell-depleted T cells, or PBMCs. Subjects who had been exposed to COVID-19, were actively infected with it, or had recovered from it provided the deeply sampled blood TCRbeta repertoires that made up the dataset. The repertoires were released in a freely available public database meant as a resource for research on the immune response to SARS-CoV-2. Samples came from the ongoing ImmuneRACE study (first 160 participants) plus 1,254 subjects from 6 global collaborators. Sample metadata almost always included a de-identified subject ID, COVID-19 status, age in years and sex. Where available, HLA class I and class II types were obtained from metadata supplied by the sample provider rather than from assay-based typing.

The germline V gene (reference sequence) supplies CDR1 MNHEY and CDR2 SMNVEV. The germline V and J ends show losses of 7 bases and 2 bases respectively, and no gene match explains 5 bases of the junction. CDR3 length: 15 amino acids, cysteine to phenylalanine. Here the CDR3 DNA is all that survives: 45 bases in frame from base 1. TCRbeta CDR3 regions were amplified from genomic DNA by means of the immunoSEQ Assay, a bias-controlled multiplex PCR. Per the authors' processing: Nucleated cell counts per sample were estimated from amplification of reference gene primers within the assay. Sequence reads were collapsed and filtered to measure the absolute abundance of every unique TCRbeta CDR3 rearrangement. For each sample, productive Simpson clonality was calculated by taking the square root of Simpson's diversity index across productive rearrangements. In its TCRdb copy, this immuneACCESS table keeps in-frame sequences only and misses some clones. Where compared with another copy, unresolved V genes explain less than half of these, and the others have no known cause. D and trimming come from the DNA, and the V and J calls and clone size come from that table. This sample comprises some 120,000 clones, approximately 80% of them detected only once. The ten biggest clones cover approximately 0.77% of the sample.

A word on this clone: What antigen it recognizes has not been identified. No base quality values were provided; no much bigger clone lies one nucleotide off.

Whole blood was collected in K2EDTA tubes by collaborating institutions according to the institutions' own protocols. For TCRbeta analysis, collaborator samples were shipped as frozen whole blood, as isolated PBMCs, or as DNA extracted from either sample type. Study-level results and caveats: How much clinical and demographic metadata was included differed by source and by participant, and the metadata was provided uncurated.

The material sequenced was peripheral blood. Recombination connected TRBV27 to TRBJ2-6, and 7 junctional nucleotides match TRBD2. The sequence came from a woman between 70 and 85 years old with acute or convalescent COVID-19. The DNA is TGTGCCAGCACCCCGGGGGGAACTGGGGCCAACGTCCTGACTTTC. It specifies CASTPGGTGANVLTF.